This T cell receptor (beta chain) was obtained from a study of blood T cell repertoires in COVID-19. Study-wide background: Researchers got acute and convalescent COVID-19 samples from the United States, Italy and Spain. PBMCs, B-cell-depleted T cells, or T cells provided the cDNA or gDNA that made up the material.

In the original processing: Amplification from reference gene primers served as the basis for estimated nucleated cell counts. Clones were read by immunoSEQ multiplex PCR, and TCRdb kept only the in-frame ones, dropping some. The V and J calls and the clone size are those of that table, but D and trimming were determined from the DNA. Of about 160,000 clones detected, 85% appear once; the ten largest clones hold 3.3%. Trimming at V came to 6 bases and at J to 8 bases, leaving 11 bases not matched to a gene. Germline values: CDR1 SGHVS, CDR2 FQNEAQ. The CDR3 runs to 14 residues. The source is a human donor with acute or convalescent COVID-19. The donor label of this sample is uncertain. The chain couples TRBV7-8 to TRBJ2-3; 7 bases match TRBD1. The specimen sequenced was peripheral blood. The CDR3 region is CASSMGQKLGTQYF. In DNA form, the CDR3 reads TGTGCCAGCAGTATGGGACAGAAGCTTGGTACGCAGTATTTT.